Listed below are T cell receptor beta chains from one sample, sequenced in a study of blood T cell repertoires in COVID-19. The table came from immunoSEQ multiplex PCR; TCRdb's copy has only in-frame clones and leaves some out. The sample has 100,000 to 150,000 clones; 65% to 90% are singletons. Sequenced: peripheral blood. The receptor set was obtained from a woman of 80 years or more with acute or convalescent COVID-19. The CDR3 runs from the conserved cysteine through the conserved F or W. The order of the fields is clone size, D gene, J gene, V gene, CDR3 DNA, CDR3 protein. A D gene is named only where the DNA matches it firmly. The listing skips clone size in some rows; elsewhere it reads once, few, many or a size class.

>NA|NA|TRBJ1-5|TRBV6-5
TGTGCCAGCACTCCGCAGGTTACCAATCAGCCCCAGCATTTT
CASTPQVTNQPQHF
>NA|TRBD2|TRBJ2-3|TRBV7-2
TGTGCCAGCAGCTTGACAAGACTAGCGGGGGTCGCAGATACGCAGTATTTT
CASSLTRLAGVADTQYF
>NA|NA|TRBJ1-1|TRBV3-1/TRBV3-2
TGTGCCAGCAGCCAAGAGGGCCCAAGAATTATGAACACTGAAGCTTTCTTT
CASSQEGPRIMNTEAFF
>NA|NA|TRBJ1-3|TRBV15
TGTGCCACCAGCAGAGATAAGGGGTCTGGAAACACCATATATTTT
CATSRDKGSGNTIYF
>once|NA|TRBJ1-2|TRBV4-1
TGCGCCAGCAGCATAGACCAGGGGTATGGCTACACCTTC
CASSIDQGYGYTF
>NA|NA|TRBJ2-5|TRBV27
TGTGCCAGCAGTTTAGAGGGCCAAGAGACCCAGTACTTC
CASSLEGQETQYF
>NA|TRBD1|TRBJ1-2|TRBV5-1
TGCGCCAGCAGCTTGGGGGACAGGCGGGGCTATGGCTACACCTTC
CASSLGDRRGYGYTF
>NA|TRBD1|TRBJ1-1|TRBV7-2
TGTGCCAGCAGCTTACAGGGGGTGAACACTGAAGCTTTCTTT
CASSLQGVNTEAFF
>few|NA|TRBJ1-1|TRBV6-5
TGTGCCAGCAGTTATGCAGGGATGAACACTGAAGCTTTCTTT
CASSYAGMNTEAFF
>once|TRBD1|TRBJ1-1|TRBV5-1
TGCGCCAGCAGTCGGGACAGGTCAATGAACACTGAAGCTTTCTTT
CASSRDRSMNTEAFF
>NA|NA|TRBJ2-2|TRBV14
TGTGCCAGCAGCCAAGTAGCAGACACCGGGGAGCTGTTTTTT
CASSQVADTGELFF
>NA|NA|TRBJ1-4|TRBV29-1
TGCAGCGTTGGGGTACGGAGAAATGAAAAACTGTTTTTT
CSVGVRRNEKLFF
>NA|NA|TRBJ1-1|TRBV5-1
TGCGCCAGCAGCTTGTCTACGGGAATTGAAGCTTTCTTT
CASSLSTGIEAFF
>NA|NA|TRBJ2-7|TRBV7-9
TGTGCCAGCAGCTCCCAGGGGTACGAGCAGTACTTC
CASSSQGYEQYF
>NA|NA|TRBJ1-5|TRBV5-6
TGTGCCAGCAACCGAGGAGGAAATCAGCCCCAGCATTTT
CASNRGGNQPQHF
>NA|NA|TRBJ1-5|TRBV12-2
TGTGCAAGTCGCCTCGACAGGGGAAGCCAGCCCCAGCATTTT
CASRLDRGSQPQHF
>NA|NA|TRBJ1-3|TRBV4-3
TGCGCCAGCAGCCAAGGGGCTCTTAGGGGCCACACCATATATTTT
CASSQGALRGHTIYF
>NA|TRBD1|TRBJ1-2|TRBV6-6
TGTGCCAGCAGTTCCCCGACAGGGGTCGGGGGCTACACCTTC
CASSSPTGVGGYTF
>few|TRBD1|TRBJ1-6|TRBV7-9
TGTGCCAGCAGCTTCGGCAGGGGGAATTCACCCCTCCACTTT
CASSFGRGNSPLHF
>NA|NA|TRBJ1-2|TRBV5-6
TGTGCCAGCAGCTTTAGGAGGGCTCATGGCTACACCTTC
CASSFRRAHGYTF
>once|TRBD1|TRBJ1-2|TRBV6-5
TGTGCCAGCAGACCATCGGGACAGGGGGGGTATGGCTACACCTTC
CASRPSGQGGYGYTF
>NA|NA|TRBJ1-3|TRBV6-1
TGTGCCAGCAGTGACAGGCAAAGGGGAAACACCATATATTTT
CASSDRQRGNTIYF
>NA|TRBD1|TRBJ2-1|TRBV15
TGTGCCACCAGCTATCAAGGGGGCCAACTCGAGCAGTTCTTC
CATSYQGGQLEQFF
>NA|TRBD1|TRBJ2-7|TRBV12-5
TGTGCTAGTGGTTTCGTCCGGGACAGGTCCTACGAGCAGTACTTC
CASGFVRDRSYEQYF
>NA|TRBD1|TRBJ1-1|TRBV4-2
TGTGCCAGCAGCCTCTCCACGGACAGGGTCGGAGCTTTCTTT
CASSLSTDRVGAFF
>NA|TRBD2|TRBJ2-7|TRBV13
TGTGCCAGCAGCTGGGGACTAGCTGGGGGGCTCTACGAGCAGTACTTC
CASSWGLAGGLYEQYF
>once|TRBD2|TRBJ2-2|TRBV27
TGTGCCAGCAGTCCCGGGACTAGCGGGGGGGCCGGGGAGCTGTTTTTT
CASSPGTSGGAGELFF
>NA|NA|TRBJ1-3|TRBV28
TGTGCCAGCAGTGAACTCGGGGGGCTCGGATATTTT
CASSELGGLGYF
>NA|TRBD1|TRBJ1-2|TRBV27
TGTGCCAGCGGATTGAGGGACAGGGGGCGAGGCTACACCTTC
CASGLRDRGRGYTF
>NA|NA|TRBJ2-2|TRBV7-9
TGTGCCGGCAGCTCACCCCCACAGGGAACGAACACCGGGGAGCTGTTTTTT
CAGSSPPQGTNTGELFF
>NA|TRBD2|TRBJ2-5|TRBV5-1
TGCGCCAGCAGCTTGGGACTAGCGGACGGGGAGACCCAGTACTTC
CASSLGLADGETQYF
>NA|NA|TRBJ1-2|TRBV7-9
TGTGCCAGCAGTTCGGGACGGATGGGACTTCGCTATGGCTACACCTTC
CASSSGRMGLRYGYTF
>once|TRBD1|TRBJ1-2|TRBV6-1
TGTGCCAGCAGTGAATTAAACAGGGGTAGCTACACCTTC
CASSELNRGSYTF
>NA|NA|TRBJ2-1|TRBV7-9
TGTGCCAGCAGCTTATATCATCGGACTGCCACCTACAATGAGCAGTTCTTC
CASSLYHRTATYNEQFF
>once|NA|TRBJ1-5|TRBV18
TGTGCCAGCTCACTTGGACAGATTAGCAATCAGCCCCAGCATTTT
CASSLGQISNQPQHF
>NA|NA|TRBJ2-3|TRBV6-1
TGTGCCAGCAGTGAAGTGGGCAGAAGCACAGATACGCAGTATTTT
CASSEVGRSTDTQYF
>NA|TRBD1|TRBJ1-2|TRBV12-5
TGTGCTAGTGGTCCCGCGACAGGGGGCAGCTATGGCTACACCTTC
CASGPATGGSYGYTF
>once|NA|TRBJ2-6|TRBV19
TGTGCCAGTAGCCGGGGAAATCCACGCTCTGGGGCCAACGTCCTGACTTTC
CASSRGNPRSGANVLTF
>few|TRBD1|TRBJ1-5|TRBV5-1
TGCGCCAGCAGCTTAACGACAGGGGATAATCAGCCCCAGCATTTT
CASSLTTGDNQPQHF
>few|NA|TRBJ1-4|TRBV7-9
TGTGCCAGCAGCTTAGGAGGCCGGATTAATGAAAAACTGTTTTTT
CASSLGGRINEKLFF
>NA|NA|TRBJ2-5|TRBV7-2
TGTGCCAGCAGCACGTTGCGTATGCAGGGTTTTCAAGAGACCCAGTACTTC
CASSTLRMQGFQETQYF
>NA|TRBD1|TRBJ2-3|TRBV7-9
TGTGCCACCCCTCTTCAGGGGGAATCAGATACGCAGTATTTT
CATPLQGESDTQYF
>once|NA|TRBJ1-2|TRBV27
TGTGCCAGCAGTTTTGGGGGCAGTGCACCGACTGGCTACACCTTC
CASSFGGSAPTGYTF
>NA|TRBD2|TRBJ2-1|TRBV9
TGTGCCAGCAGCGTAGGGCGGGGGGCCTACAATGAGCAGTTCTTC
CASSVGRGAYNEQFF
>NA|TRBD1|TRBJ2-3|TRBV5-1
TGCGCCAGCAGCTTGAGCGGGACAGGGCCAGATACGCAGTATTTT
CASSLSGTGPDTQYF
>NA|TRBD2|TRBJ2-3|TRBV5-3
TGTGCCAGAAGCTTGGGGCGCGGGACTAGCGTCACAGATACGCAGTATTTT
CARSLGRGTSVTDTQYF
>NA|NA|TRBJ1-2|TRBV3-1/TRBV3-2
TGTGCCAGCAGCCAAGGCCCGAAAAGAGACTATGGCTACACCTTC
CASSQGPKRDYGYTF
>NA|TRBD1|TRBJ1-2|TRBV5-4
TGTGCCAGCAGCCCTCCGGGACAGGGGACCTATGGCTACACCTTC
CASSPPGQGTYGYTF
>NA|NA|TRBJ2-3|TRBV10-1
TGCGCCAGCAGTCAGGCATCCCCCTCCAATGGAGATACGCAGTATTTT
CASSQASPSNGDTQYF
>NA|NA|TRBJ1-3|TRBV7-9
TGTGCCAGCAGCCTTACGGCCTCGGGAGGGGTAAACTCTGGAAACACCATATATTTT
CASSLTASGGVNSGNTIYF
>NA|TRBD2|TRBJ2-1|TRBV7-8
TGTGCCAGCAGCTTATACTCTCTAGCGGGAGGTTCCTACAATGAGCAGTTCTTC
CASSLYSLAGGSYNEQFF
>NA|NA|TRBJ2-2|TRBV5-1
TGCGCCAGCAGCGCCACAGGCTCCGGGGAGCTGTTTTTT
CASSATGSGELFF
>NA|TRBD1|TRBJ1-2|TRBV6-5
TGTGCCACCTCCCGGGACAGCAACTATGGCTACACCTTC
CATSRDSNYGYTF
>once|NA|TRBJ1-1|TRBV27
TGTGCCAGCAGTTTGAGGGATGGTAACACTGAAGCTTTCTTT
CASSLRDGNTEAFF
>once|NA|TRBJ1-3|TRBV27
TGTGCCAGCAGTTTTGGCCTCGGAAACACCATATATTTT
CASSFGLGNTIYF
>NA|NA|TRBJ1-1|TRBV6-1
TGTGCCAGCAGTGAAGACAGGGTGAGCACTGAAGCTTTCTTT
CASSEDRVSTEAFF
>NA|NA|TRBJ2-5|TRBV12-3/TRBV12-4
TGTGCCAGCGCAGAGGGAGTTGAGACCCAGTACTTC
CASAEGVETQYF